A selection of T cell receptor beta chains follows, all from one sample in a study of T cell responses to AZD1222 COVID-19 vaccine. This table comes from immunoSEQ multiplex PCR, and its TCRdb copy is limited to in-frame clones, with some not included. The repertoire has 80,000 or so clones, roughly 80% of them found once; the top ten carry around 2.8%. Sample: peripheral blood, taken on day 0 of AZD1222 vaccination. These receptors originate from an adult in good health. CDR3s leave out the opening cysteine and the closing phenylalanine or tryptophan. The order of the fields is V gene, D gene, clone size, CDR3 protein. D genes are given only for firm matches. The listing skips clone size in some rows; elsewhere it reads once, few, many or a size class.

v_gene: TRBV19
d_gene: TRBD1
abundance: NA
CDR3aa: ASSILRGTGVTGELF

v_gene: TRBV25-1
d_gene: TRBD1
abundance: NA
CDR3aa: ASRLTGANTEAF

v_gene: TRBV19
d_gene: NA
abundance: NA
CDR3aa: ASSFQVQGDSLYGYT

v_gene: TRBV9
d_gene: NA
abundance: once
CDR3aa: ASSQQGPANTGELF

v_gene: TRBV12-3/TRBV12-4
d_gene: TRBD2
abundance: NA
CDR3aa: ASSPGLIDTQY

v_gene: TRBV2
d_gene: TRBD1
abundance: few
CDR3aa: ASATVGGPEKLF

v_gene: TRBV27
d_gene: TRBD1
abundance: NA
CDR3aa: ASSFRTGGAGSPLH

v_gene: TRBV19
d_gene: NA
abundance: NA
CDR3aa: ASSIGWGDYNEQF

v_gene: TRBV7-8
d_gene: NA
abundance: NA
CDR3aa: ASSKNWWVSGQSQETQY

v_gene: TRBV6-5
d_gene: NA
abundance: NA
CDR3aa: ASSYSGQNPYGYT

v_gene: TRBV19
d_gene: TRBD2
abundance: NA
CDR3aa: ASAGTSYNEQF

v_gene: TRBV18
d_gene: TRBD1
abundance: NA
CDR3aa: ASSPSQGVYNEQF

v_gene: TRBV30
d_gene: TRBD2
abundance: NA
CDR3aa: AWRKSGGYQETQY

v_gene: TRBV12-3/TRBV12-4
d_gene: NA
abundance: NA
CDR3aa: ASSLAANTEAF

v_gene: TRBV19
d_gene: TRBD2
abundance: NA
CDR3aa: ASSTPGTSGVDEQF

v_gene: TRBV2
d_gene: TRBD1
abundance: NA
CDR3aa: ASRGDREPSYEQY

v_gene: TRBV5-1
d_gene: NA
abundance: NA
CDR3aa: ASSRGPPNTGELF

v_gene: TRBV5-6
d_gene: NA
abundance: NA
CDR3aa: ASSVPAAYEQY

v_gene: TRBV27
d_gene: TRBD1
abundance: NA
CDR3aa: ASSFGTDYNEQF

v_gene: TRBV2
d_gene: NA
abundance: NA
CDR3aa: ASSSDQGGDGYT

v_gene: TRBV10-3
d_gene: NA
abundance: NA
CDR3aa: AAKGGNGNQPQH

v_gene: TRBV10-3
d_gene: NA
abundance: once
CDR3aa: ASRGQGTSTDTQY

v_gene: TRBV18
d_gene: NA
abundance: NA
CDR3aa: ASSPGGQQNTEAF

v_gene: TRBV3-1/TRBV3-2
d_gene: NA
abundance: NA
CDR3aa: ASSRRARPTEQF

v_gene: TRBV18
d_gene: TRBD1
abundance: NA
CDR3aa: ASSLGQGGGIGTEAF

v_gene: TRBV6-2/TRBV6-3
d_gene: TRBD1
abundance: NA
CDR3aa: ASSPRGQGRYYEQY

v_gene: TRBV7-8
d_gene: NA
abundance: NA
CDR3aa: ASSLGTTDSNQPQH

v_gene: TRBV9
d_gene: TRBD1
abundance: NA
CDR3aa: ASSGGQGNQPQH

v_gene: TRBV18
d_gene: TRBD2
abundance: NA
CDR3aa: ASSLNRGTSGSNEQF

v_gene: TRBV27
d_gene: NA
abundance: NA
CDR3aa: ASSGRAQFSYEQY

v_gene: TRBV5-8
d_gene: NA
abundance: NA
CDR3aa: ASSPGPTGELF

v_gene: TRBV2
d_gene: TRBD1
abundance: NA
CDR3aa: ASRTGTGVETQY

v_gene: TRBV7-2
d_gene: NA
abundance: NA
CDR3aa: ASSQTRVGELF

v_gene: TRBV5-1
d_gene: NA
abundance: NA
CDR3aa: ASSFGGEDTQY

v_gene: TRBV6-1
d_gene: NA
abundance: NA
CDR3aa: ASSDWSSGNTIY

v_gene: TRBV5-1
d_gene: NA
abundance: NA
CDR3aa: ASSADSRGEDTQY

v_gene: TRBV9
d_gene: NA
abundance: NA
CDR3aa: ASSVGQSFLDSPLH

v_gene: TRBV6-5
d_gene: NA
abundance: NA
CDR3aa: ASSYDYNEQF

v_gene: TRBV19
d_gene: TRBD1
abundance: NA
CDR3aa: ASSTHLGGQGEAEKLF

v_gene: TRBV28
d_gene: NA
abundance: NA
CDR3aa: ASSLGRQPEQY

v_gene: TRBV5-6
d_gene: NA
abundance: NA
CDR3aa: ASSLASEPYGYT

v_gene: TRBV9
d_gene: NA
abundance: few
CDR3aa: ASSVDFGGSGNTIY

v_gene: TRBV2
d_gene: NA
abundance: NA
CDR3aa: VYSGRLYNEQF

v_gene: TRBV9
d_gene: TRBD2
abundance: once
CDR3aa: ASSQAGNSYNEQF

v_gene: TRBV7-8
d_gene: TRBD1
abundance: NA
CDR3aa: ASSQGQGAERQY

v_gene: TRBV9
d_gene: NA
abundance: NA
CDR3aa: ASSVVGRSSYNEQF

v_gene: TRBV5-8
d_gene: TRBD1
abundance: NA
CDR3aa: ASSLETGSYEQY

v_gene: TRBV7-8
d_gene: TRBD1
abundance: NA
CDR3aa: ASTSTGVSYNSPLH

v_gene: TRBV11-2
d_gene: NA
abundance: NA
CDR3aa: ASSLSGANTQY

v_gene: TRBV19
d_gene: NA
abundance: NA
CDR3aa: ASSMLGGRNYGYT

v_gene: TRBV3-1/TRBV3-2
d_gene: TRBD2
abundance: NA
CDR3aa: ASSLGLGTGEQY

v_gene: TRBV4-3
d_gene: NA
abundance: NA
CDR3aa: ASSQGAGYGYT

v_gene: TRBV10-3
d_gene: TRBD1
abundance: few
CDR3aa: AISESLGQGSSYEQY

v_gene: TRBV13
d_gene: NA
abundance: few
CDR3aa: ASSRGSPLH